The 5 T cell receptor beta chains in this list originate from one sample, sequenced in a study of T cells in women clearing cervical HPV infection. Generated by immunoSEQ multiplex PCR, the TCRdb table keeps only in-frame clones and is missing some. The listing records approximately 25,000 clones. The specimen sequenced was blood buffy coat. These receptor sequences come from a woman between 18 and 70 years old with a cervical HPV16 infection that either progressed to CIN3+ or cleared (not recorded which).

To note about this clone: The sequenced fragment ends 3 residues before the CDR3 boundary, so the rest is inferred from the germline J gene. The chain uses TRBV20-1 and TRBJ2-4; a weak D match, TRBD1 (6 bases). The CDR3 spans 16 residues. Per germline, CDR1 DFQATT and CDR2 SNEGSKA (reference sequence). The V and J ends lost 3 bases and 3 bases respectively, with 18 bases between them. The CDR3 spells CSARDQGSSGKNIQYF. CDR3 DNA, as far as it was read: TGCAGTGCTAGGGATCAGGGGAGCAGCGGCAAAAACATT.

The part of the CDR3 DNA that was read is TGTGCCAGCAGTTACTACCTAGCGGGAGGGTACAATGAG. Amino acids: CASSYYLAGGYNE. In full, the CDR3 reads CASSYYLAGGYNEQFF. The V call is TRBV6-2 or TRBV6-3, the J call TRBJ2-1; 12 bases fit TRBD2. The CDR3 end lies 3 residues beyond the end of the read and is filled in from the germline J gene. Trimming at V came to 1 base and at J to 4 bases, leaving 2 bases not matched to a gene. Germline CDR1 reads MNHEY; CDR2 reads SVGEGT. The CDR3 is 16 residues long.

The CDR3 is CASSVLSSGLSSYNEQFF. The CDR3 bases that were read are TGTGCCAGCAGCGTATTGAGTAGCGGCCTAAGCTCCTACAATGAG. The chain is built from TRBV9 and TRBJ2-1; D may be TRBD2 (6 bases). The read finishes 3 residues shy of the CDR3 end, and the germline J gene is used to complete it. From germline, CDR1 is SGDLS and CDR2 YYNGEE. This CDR3 has 18 residues. Trimming left V 1 base short and J 0 bases short, with 17 bases between.

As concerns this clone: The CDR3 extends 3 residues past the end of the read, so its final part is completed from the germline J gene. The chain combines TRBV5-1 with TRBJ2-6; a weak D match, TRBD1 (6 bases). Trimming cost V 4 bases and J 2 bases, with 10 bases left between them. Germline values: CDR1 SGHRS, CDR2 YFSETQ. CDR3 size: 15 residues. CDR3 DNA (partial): TGCGCCAGCAGCCCAGCAGGGGCTGGGGCCAACGTC. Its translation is CASSPAGAGANV. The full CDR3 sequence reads CASSPAGAGANVLTF.

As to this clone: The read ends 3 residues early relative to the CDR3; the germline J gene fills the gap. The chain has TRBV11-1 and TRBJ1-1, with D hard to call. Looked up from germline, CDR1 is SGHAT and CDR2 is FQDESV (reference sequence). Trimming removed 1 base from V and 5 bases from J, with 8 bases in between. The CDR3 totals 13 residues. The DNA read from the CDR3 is TGTGCCAGCAGCTTAGGACACGGAACTGAA. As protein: CASSLGHGTE. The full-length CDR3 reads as CASSLGHGTEAFF.